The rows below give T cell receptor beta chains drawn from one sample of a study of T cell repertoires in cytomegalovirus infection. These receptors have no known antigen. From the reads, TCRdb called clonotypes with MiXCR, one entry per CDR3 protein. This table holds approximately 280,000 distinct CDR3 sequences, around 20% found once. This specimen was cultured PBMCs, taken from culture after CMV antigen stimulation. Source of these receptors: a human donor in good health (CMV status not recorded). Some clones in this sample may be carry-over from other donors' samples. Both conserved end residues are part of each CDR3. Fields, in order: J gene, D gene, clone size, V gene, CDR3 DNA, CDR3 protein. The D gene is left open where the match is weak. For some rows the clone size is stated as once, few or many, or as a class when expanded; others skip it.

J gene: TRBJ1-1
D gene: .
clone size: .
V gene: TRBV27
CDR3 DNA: TGTGCCAGCCGGGGAGGGGACACTGAAGCTTTCTTT
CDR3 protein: CASRGGDTEAFF

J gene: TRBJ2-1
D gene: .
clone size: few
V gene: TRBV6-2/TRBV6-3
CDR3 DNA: TGTGCCAGCAAACACCACCCGGGGGTCCGCTCCTACAATGAGCAGTTCTTC
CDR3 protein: CASKHHPGVRSYNEQFF

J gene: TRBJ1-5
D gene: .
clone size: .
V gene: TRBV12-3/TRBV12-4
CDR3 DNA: TGTGCCAGCAGTTTAGTGGCGGGGGTCAATCATCCCCAGCAGTTT
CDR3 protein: CASSLVAGVNHPQQF

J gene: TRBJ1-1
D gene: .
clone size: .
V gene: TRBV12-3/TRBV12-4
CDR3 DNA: TGTGCCAGCATCAACAGGGTAATTGAGACTGAAGCTTTCTTT
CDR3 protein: CASINRVIETEAFF

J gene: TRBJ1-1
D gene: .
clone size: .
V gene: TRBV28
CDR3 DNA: TGTGCCAGCAGACACCGGGATCCGAACACTGAAGCTTTCTTT
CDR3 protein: CASRHRDPNTEAFF

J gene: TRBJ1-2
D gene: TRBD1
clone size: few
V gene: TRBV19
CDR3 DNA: TGTGCCAGTAGCACCCTAAGCGGGACAGGTTCATTCTATGGCTACACCTTC
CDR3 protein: CASSTLSGTGSFYGYTF

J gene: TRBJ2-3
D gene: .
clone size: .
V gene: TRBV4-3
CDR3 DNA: TGCGCCAGCAACCAAGTATTAAGAAGGAGCACAGATACGCAGTATTTT
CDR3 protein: CASNQVLRRSTDTQYF

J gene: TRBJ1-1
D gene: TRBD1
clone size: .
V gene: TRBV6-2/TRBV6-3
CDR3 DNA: TGTGCCAGCAGCCCTGGACAGGGTGAAAAACGATTT
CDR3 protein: CASSPGQGEKRF

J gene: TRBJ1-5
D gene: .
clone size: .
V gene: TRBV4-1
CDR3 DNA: TGCGCCAGCAGCTCTGCGTATAGCAATCAGCCCCAGCATTTT
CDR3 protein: CASSSAYSNQPQHF

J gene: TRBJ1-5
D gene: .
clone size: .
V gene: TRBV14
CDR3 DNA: TGTGCCAGCAGCAGGGTTTTACAAGGGCCTAGAGGGGGGCCCCAGCATTTT
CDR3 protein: CASSRVLQGPRGGPQHF

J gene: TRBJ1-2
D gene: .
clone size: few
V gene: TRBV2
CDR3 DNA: TGTGCCAGCAGTGGTTGGGGCTACACCTTC
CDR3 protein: CASSGWGYTF

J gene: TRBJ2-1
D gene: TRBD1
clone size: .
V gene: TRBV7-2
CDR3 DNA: TGTGCCAGCAGCCCGGGACAGGGGTCCAATGAGCAGTTCTTC
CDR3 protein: CASSPGQGSNEQFF

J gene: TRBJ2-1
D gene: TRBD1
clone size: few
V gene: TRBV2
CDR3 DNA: TGTGCCAGCAGCTCTAAGGGACAGGCGGCCTACAATGAGCAGTTCTTC
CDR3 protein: CASSSKGQAAYNEQFF

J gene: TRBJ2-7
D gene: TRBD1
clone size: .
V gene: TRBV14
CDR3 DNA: TGTGCCAGCAGCCAAGAGAAGCCGGACAGGGTTTCTTACGAGCAGTACTTC
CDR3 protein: CASSQEKPDRVSYEQYF

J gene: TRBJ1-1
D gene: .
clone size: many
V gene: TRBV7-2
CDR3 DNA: TGTGCCAGCAGCCCCCGTCTGGCACTTGGGGACACTGAAGCTTTCTTT
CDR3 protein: CASSPRLALGDTEAFF

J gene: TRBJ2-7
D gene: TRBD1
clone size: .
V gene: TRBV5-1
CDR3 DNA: TGCGCCAGCAGCTTGGGAGCCCCGGGGACAGGGATTATCTACGAGCAGTACTTC
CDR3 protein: CASSLGAPGTGIIYEQYF

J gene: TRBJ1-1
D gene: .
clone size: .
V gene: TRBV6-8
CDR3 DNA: TGTGCCAGCAGTTACCCGGGGGGTACTGAAGCTTTCTTT
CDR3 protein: CASSYPGGTEAFF

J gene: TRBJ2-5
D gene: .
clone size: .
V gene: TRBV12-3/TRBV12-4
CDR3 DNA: TGTGCCAGCAGCCCTAGAGATTACCAAGAGACCCAGTACTTC
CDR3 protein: CASSPRDYQETQYF

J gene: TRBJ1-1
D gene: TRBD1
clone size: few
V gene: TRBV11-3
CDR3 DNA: TGTGCCAGCAGCTCAGGGACAGGGAACACTGAAGCTTTCTTT
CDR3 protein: CASSSGTGNTEAFF

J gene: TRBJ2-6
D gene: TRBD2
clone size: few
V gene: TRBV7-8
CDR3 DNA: TGTGCCAGCAGCCGGGAGTGGCTAGCGGGAGTGGTTTCTGGGGCCAACGTCCTGACTTTC
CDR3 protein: CASSREWLAGVVSGANVLTF

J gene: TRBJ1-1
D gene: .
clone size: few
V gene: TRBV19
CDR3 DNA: TGTGCCAGTAGAACAGGGTTGAGTGAAGCTTTCTTT
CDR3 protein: CASRTGLSEAFF

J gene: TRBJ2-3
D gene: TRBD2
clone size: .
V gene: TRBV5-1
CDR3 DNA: TGCGCCAGCAGCCGAGGTATACTTAGCGGGAGAAGGACAGATACGCAGTATTTT
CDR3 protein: CASSRGILSGRRTDTQYF

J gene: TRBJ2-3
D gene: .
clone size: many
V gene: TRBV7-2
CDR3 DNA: TGTGCCAGCAGCTTAGCTCGGACAAGCACAGATACGCAGTATTTT
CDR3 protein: CASSLARTSTDTQYF

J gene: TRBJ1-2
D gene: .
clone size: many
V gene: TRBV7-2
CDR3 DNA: TGTGCCAGCAGTCGCACCCCGGGGAACTATGGCTACACCTTC
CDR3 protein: CASSRTPGNYGYTF

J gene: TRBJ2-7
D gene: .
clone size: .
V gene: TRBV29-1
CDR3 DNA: TGCAGCGTTGAAGACAGGGGAACGGGGGCCTACGAGCAGTACTTC
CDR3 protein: CSVEDRGTGAYEQYF

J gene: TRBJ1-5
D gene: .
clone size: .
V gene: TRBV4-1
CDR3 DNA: TGCGCCAGCAGCCATCCCCCCAGGGTTTGGTGGGGCCATCAGCCCCAGCATTTT
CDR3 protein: CASSHPPRVWWGHQPQHF

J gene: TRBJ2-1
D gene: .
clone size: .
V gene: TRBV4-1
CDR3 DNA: TGCGCCAGCAGCCAAGGGGAGAATCCGGGACCGCAGGAGGGTGAGCAGTTCTTC
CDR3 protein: CASSQGENPGPQEGEQFF

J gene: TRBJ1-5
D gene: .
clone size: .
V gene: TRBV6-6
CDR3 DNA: TGTGCCAGCAGTAGGGGGGCTAATAGCAATCAGCCCCAGCATTTT
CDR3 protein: CASSRGANSNQPQHF

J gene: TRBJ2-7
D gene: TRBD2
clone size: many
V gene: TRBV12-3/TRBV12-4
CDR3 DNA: TGTGCCAGCAGTAAAACGTCGACTAGCCTGACCTACGAGCAGTACTTC
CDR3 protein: CASSKTSTSLTYEQYF

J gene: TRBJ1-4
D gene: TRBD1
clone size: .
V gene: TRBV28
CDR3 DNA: TGTGCCAGCAGCACCGGGACAGCTAATGAAAAACTGTTTTTT
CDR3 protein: CASSTGTANEKLFF

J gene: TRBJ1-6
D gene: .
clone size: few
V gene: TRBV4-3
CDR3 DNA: TGCGCCAGCAGCCAAGATTCTGGTCGGGATTCACCCCTCCACTTT
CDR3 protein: CASSQDSGRDSPLHF

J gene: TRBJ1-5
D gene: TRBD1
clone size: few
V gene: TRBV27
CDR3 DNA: TGTGCCAGCAGCGACAGGGGGCTGGATCAGCCCCAGCATTTT
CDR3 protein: CASSDRGLDQPQHF

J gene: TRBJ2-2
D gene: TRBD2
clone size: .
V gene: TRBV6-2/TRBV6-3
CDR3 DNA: TGTGCCAGCAGTTACGATCGGGCTAGCGGGATTAACACCGGGGAGCTGTTTTTT
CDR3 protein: CASSYDRASGINTGELFF

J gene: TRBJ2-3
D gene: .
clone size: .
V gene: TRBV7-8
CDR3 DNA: TGTGCCAGCAGACGGGGGACCGGGACAGAAGAGTTAGATACGCAGTATTTT
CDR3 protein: CASRRGTGTEELDTQYF

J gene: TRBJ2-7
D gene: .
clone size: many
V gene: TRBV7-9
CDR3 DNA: TGTGCCAGCAGCTTAGAATCAACCAGGGGCTACGAGCAGTACTTC
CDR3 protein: CASSLESTRGYEQYF

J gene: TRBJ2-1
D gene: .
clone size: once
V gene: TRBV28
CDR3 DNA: TGTGCCAGCAGTTTAAGCCTAGTGGACTCCTACAATGAGCAGTTCTTC
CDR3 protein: CASSLSLVDSYNEQFF

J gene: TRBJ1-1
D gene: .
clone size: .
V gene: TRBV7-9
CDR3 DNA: TGTGCCGGAACAAACCTGGCGGGGAACACTGAAGCTTTCTTT
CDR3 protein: CAGTNLAGNTEAFF

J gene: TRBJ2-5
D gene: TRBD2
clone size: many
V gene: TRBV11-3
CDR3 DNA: TGTGCCAGCAGCTTATACTGGACTAGCGGGCTCCAAGAGACCCAGTACTTC
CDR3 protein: CASSLYWTSGLQETQYF

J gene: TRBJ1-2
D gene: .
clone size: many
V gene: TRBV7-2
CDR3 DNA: TGTGCCAGCAGCTTACCCTCCAGGCAGGCTAGAGCTAACTATGGCTACACCTTC
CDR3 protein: CASSLPSRQARANYGYTF

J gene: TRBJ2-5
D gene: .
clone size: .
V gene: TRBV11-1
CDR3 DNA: TGTGCCAGCAGCTTGACGGCAGGGGACGAGACCCAGTACTTC
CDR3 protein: CASSLTAGDETQYF

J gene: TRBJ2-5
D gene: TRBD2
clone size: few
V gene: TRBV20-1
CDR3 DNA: TGCAGTGCTAACTTAAGGGCAGCGGGAGGTGAGACCCAGTACTTC
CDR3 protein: CSANLRAAGGETQYF

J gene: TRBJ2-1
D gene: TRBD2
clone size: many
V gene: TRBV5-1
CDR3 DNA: TGCGCCAGCAGCGCATCCGGGACTAGCGGTGAGCAGTTCTTC
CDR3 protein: CASSASGTSGEQFF

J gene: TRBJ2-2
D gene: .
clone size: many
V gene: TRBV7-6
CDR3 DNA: TGTGCCAGCAGCCCCACCCAGCGCCCCGGGGAGCTGTTTTTT
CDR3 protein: CASSPTQRPGELFF

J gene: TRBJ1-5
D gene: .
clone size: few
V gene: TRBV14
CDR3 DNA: TGTGCCAGCAGCCAAGTAGGTCAGCCCCAGCATTTT
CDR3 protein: CASSQVGQPQHF

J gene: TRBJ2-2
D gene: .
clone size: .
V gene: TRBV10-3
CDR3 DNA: TGTGCCATCAGCCGAACCGGGGAGCTGTTTTTT
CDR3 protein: CAISRTGELFF